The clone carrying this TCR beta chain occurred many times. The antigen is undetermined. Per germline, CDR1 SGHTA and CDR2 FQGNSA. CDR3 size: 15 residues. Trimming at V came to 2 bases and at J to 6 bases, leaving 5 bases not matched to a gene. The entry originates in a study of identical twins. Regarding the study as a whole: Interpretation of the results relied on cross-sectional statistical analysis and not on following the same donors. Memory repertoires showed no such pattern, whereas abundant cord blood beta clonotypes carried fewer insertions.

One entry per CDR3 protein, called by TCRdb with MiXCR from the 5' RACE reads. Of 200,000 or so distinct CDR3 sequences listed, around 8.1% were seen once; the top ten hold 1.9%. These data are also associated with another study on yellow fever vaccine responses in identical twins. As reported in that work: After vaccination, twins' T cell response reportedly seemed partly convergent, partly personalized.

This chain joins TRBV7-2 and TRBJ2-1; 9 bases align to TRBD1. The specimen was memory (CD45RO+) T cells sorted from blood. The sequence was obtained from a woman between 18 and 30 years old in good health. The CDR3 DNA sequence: TGTGCCAGCAGCTTAAGGGACAGGGAGGTCAATGAGCAGTTCTTC. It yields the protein CASSLRDREVNEQFF.